The rows below give T cell receptor beta chains drawn from one sample of a study of OX40 agonist ivuxolimab in advanced cancers. Sequencing was performed with immunoSEQ multiplex PCR; in TCRdb, only in-frame clones are kept and a portion is missing. Found here are roughly 63,000 clones, 89% of them singletons; the top ten hold about 12%. The input for sequencing was CD4+ or CD8+ T cells sorted from blood, taken in a trial of the OX40 agonist ivuxolimab. The receptors here all came from an adult with an advanced solid tumor such as melanoma, head and neck, liver or kidney cancer. CDR3s include the opening cysteine and the closing phenylalanine or tryptophan. D genes are given only for firm matches. Clone size is given for some rows only: seen once, a few or many times, or a class if the clone is expanded.

D gene	clone size	V gene	CDR3 length	J gene	CDR3 protein	CDR3 DNA
TRBD2	once	TRBV7-3	15	TRBJ2-1	CASSPLAADYNEQFF	TGTGCCAGCAGCCCTCTAGCGGCTGACTACAATGAGCAGTTCTTC
-	-	TRBV5-1	16	TRBJ2-2	CASSLVAPLGTGELFF	TGCGCCAGCAGCTTGGTTGCCCCCCTGGGCACCGGGGAGCTGTTTTTT
-	-	TRBV28	15	TRBJ2-6	CASSQYNSGANVLTF	TGTGCCAGCAGTCAATACAACTCTGGGGCCAACGTCCTGACTTTC
TRBD2	-	TRBV7-9	18	TRBJ2-1	CASSHRTSAWRGSYEQFF	TGTGCCAGCAGCCACCGGACTAGCGCGTGGAGGGGGAGTTATGAGCAGTTCTTC
TRBD1	once	TRBV6-5	14	TRBJ1-1	CASRSDRGWTEAFF	TGTGCCAGCAGGTCGGACAGGGGTTGGACTGAAGCTTTCTTT
-	-	TRBV5-6	12	TRBJ2-1	CASSLVSGEQFF	TGTGCCAGCAGCTTGGTGTCTGGTGAGCAGTTCTTC
-	-	TRBV21-1	15	TRBJ2-3	CASSVEAGLTDTQYF	TGTGCCAGCTCGGTCGAGGCGGGGCTCACAGATACGCAGTATTTT
-	-	TRBV9	11	TRBJ1-1	CASRGLPEAFF	TGTGCCAGCCGGGGTTTACCTGAAGCTTTCTTT
TRBD1	-	TRBV28	14	TRBJ2-5	CASSPDRGQETQYF	TGTGCCAGCAGTCCGGACAGGGGCCAAGAGACCCAGTACTTC
-	-	TRBV19	17	TRBJ1-6	CASSAGLSNSYNSPLHF	TGTGCCAGTAGTGCGGGACTTTCGAACTCCTATAATTCACCCCTCCACTTT
TRBD1	-	TRBV13	15	TRBJ1-1	CASSLAGGSRTEAFF	TGTGCCAGCAGCTTGGCAGGGGGAAGTCGGACTGAAGCTTTCTTT
-	-	TRBV27	14	TRBJ2-1	CASSHSGGGNEQFF	TGTGCCAGCAGTCATAGCGGAGGTGGGAATGAGCAGTTCTTC
TRBD2	once	TRBV7-6	16	TRBJ2-1	CASSLRTSGPYNEQFF	TGTGCCAGCAGCTTGCGGACTAGCGGACCATACAATGAGCAGTTCTTC
TRBD2	once	TRBV29-1	14	TRBJ2-7	CSVVGLAEIYEQYF	TGCAGCGTTGTGGGACTAGCGGAAATCTACGAGCAGTACTTC
-	-	TRBV6-5	15	TRBJ1-1	CASRLVGGGNTEAFF	TGTGCCAGCCGCCTGGTGGGGGGAGGGAACACTGAAGCTTTCTTT
-	-	TRBV6-1	14	TRBJ2-2	CASLGKRYTGELFF	TGTGCCAGCTTAGGGAAGCGGTACACCGGGGAGCTGTTTTTT
-	-	TRBV6-6	13	TRBJ1-1	CASSHSGQYEAFF	TGTGCCAGCAGCCATAGCGGGCAATATGAAGCTTTCTTT
-	medium-sized	TRBV11-1	15	TRBJ2-7	CASSFEAAQTYEQYF	TGTGCCAGCAGCTTTGAGGCAGCACAAACCTACGAGCAGTACTTC
-	-	TRBV28	14	TRBJ2-7	CASSPPIRSYEQYF	TGTGCCAGCAGTCCCCCCATCCGCTCCTACGAGCAGTACTTC
TRBD1	-	TRBV25-1	14	TRBJ2-3	CASQTGGYADTQYF	TGTGCCAGTCAGACAGGGGGATACGCAGATACGCAGTATTTT
-	-	TRBV27	13	TRBJ1-5	CASSYTQGQPQHF	TGTGCCAGCAGTTATACGCAGGGGCAGCCCCAGCATTTT
-	-	TRBV5-6	12	TRBJ1-3	CASSLGANTIYF	TGTGCCAGCAGCTTGGGCGCAAACACCATATATTTT